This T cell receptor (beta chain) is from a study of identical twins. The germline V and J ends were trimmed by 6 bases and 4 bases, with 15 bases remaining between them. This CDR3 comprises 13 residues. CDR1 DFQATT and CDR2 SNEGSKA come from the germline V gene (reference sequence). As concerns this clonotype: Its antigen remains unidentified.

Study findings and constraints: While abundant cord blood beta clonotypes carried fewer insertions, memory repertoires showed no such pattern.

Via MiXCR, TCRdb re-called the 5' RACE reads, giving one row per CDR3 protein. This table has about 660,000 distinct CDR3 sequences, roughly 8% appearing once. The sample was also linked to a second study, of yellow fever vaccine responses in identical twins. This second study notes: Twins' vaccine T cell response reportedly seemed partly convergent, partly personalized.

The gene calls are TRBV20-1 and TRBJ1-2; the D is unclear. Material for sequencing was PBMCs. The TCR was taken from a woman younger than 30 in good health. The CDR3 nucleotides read TGCAGTGCCCCTGCGGCTCCGAGCTATGGCTACACCTTC. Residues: CSAPAAPSYGYTF.